The 18 T cell receptor beta chains below all came from one sample that was sequenced in a study of graft-versus-host responses after intestinal transplantation. Only in-frame clones appear in the TCRdb table, and some are missing; sequencing was by immunoSEQ multiplex PCR. The table lists 60,000 to 65,000 clones, more than 90% of them singletons. Their antigens remain unidentified. This sample comprised unstimulated CD8+ T cells sorted from spleen or lymph node cells, obtained before transplant. The receptor set was obtained from a human donor who was the organ donor for an intestinal transplant.

This chain links TRBV4-2 with TRBJ1-1; D perhaps matches TRBD1 (5 bases). The CDR3 covers 15 residues. The germline V and J ends were trimmed by 3 bases and 5 bases, with 16 bases remaining between them. In germline, CDR1 is LGHNA, CDR2 YNFKEQ. CDR3 sequence (DNA): TGTGCCAGCAGCCAGACATTTCCAGGGAGGACTGAAGCTTTCTTT. This codes for CASSQTFPGRTEAFF.

The V call is TRBV2, the J call TRBJ1-1; 8 bases are shared with TRBD1. There are 19 residues in the CDR3. The germline CDR1 and CDR2 sequences are SNHLY and FYNNEI. The J segment lost 4 bases and the V segment lost 4 bases, leaving 20 bases of the junction unmatched. The DNA of the CDR3 is TGTGCCAGCAGTGTAAGGGGACTGACAGGGGCTAGACTTGGCACTGAAGCTTTCTTT. The encoded protein is CASSVRGLTGARLGTEAFF. The full variable domain, rest sourced from reference TRBV2 and TRBJ1-1, is EPEVTQTPSHQVTQMGQEVILRCVPISNHLYFYWYRQILGQKVEFLVSFYNNEISEKSEIFDDQFSVERPDGSNFTLKIRSTKLEDSAMYFCASSVRGLTGARLGTEAFFGQGTRLTVV.

V is TRBV27 and J is TRBJ1-5; 11 bases agree with TRBD1. Trimming cost V 4 bases and J 6 bases; bases outside gene matches: 2. Germline loops: CDR1 MNHEY, CDR2 SMNVEV (reference sequence). The CDR3 runs 14 residues. CDR3 nucleotides: TGTGCCAGCAGTTGGACAGGGGGCACTCAGCCCCAGCATTTT. Translation gives CASSWTGGTQPQHF.

V and J are TRBV19 and TRBJ1-2; D might be TRBD1 (5 bases). Germline V gene data show CDR1 as LNHDA and CDR2 as SQIVND (reference sequence). The CDR3 extends over 16 amino acids. V was clipped by 5 bases and J by 4 bases, with 20 bases between them. The CDR3 spells CASSATGTPTPYGYTF. The CDR3 DNA sequence: TGTGCCAGTAGTGCGACCGGGACTCCGACCCCCTATGGCTACACCTTC.

The rearrangement uses TRBV7-6 and TRBJ2-2; 9 nucleotides match TRBD2. The CDR3 is 17 residues long. Germline trimming cut 5 bases from V and 5 bases from J; bases unmatched to any gene: 12. Germline V lookup: CDR1 SGHVS, CDR2 FNYEAQ. CDR3 region: CASSPLAGGPRTGELFF. The CDR3 DNA follows: TGTGCCAGCAGCCCACTGGCGGGAGGGCCGCGGACCGGGGAGCTGTTTTTT.

The chain combines TRBV7-3 with TRBJ2-3; 8 bases map to TRBD2. Germline loops: CDR1 SGHTA, CDR2 FQGTGA. V lost 5 bases to trimming and J lost 3 bases; unmatched junction nucleotides: 4. The CDR3 spans 14 residues. CDR3 DNA: TGTGCCAGCAGCGCAGCGGGAGCAACAGATACGCAGTATTTT. As protein: CASSAAGATDTQYF.

The V call is TRBV9, the J call TRBJ2-2; 9 bases align to TRBD2. Germline V gene data show CDR1 as SGDLS and CDR2 as YYNGEE. V shed 3 bases and J 3 bases; nucleotides not matched to a gene: 12. The CDR3 spans 18 residues. For the CDR3, the DNA is TGTGCCAGCAGCGACAATCAGCGGGAGGATTGGGACACCGGGGAGCTGTTTTTT. This gives the protein CASSDNQREDWDTGELFF.

The chain joins TRBV19 to TRBJ2-3, with 8 bases aligning to TRBD1. Germline trimming cut 3 bases from V and 4 bases from J; bases unmatched to any gene: 0. Germline CDR1 and CDR2: LNHDA and SQIVND (reference sequence). This CDR3 has 13 residues. The CDR3, as DNA: TGTGCCAGTAGTATGGGACAGGCAGATACGCAGTATTTT. This encodes CASSMGQADTQYF.

This clone was detected once. Compared with germline, one end of the junction differs, possibly owing to a read error. V and J are TRBV6-6 and TRBJ2-7; perhaps TRBD1 as D (6 bases). The germline V gene encodes CDR1 MNHNY and CDR2 SVGAGI (reference sequence). The CDR3 extends over 14 amino acids. This CDR3 is CASSYSGAFYEQHF. For the CDR3, the DNA is TGTGCCAGCAGTTACTCGGGGGCCTTCTACGAGCAGCACTTC.

The CDR3 DNA reads as TGTGCCAGCAGTTACCAGGAGGACACTGAAGCTTTCTTT. Its translation is CASSYQEDTEAFF. This rearrangement joins TRBV27 to TRBJ1-1; D call uncertain. CDR3 length: 13 residues. V lost 4 bases and J lost 3, with 9 bases in between. Germline CDR1 reads MNHEY; CDR2 reads SMNVEV (reference sequence).

The chain carries TRBV11-2 and TRBJ2-2; tentative D call: TRBD2 (5 bases). CDR1 is SGHAT and CDR2 is FQNNGV in the germline V gene. The CDR3 runs 15 residues. Trimming pared 0 bases from V and 5 bases from J, leaving 10 bases between. The CDR3 DNA follows: TGTGCCAGCAGCTTAGAGGTCCCGGGGACCGGGGAGCTGTTTTTT. As protein: CASSLEVPGTGELFF.

The V and J genes are TRBV11-2 and TRBJ2-7, with 9 bases fitting TRBD2. CDR1 SGHAT and CDR2 FQNNGV come from the germline V gene. The length of the CDR3 is 14 residues. V gave up 6 bases and J gave up 4 bases; unmatched junction bases: 7. CDR3 in DNA: TGTGCCAGCAGTCCCGGGACTAGCCTTTACGAGCAGTACTTC. It is translated as CASSPGTSLYEQYF. Using reference TRBV11-2 and TRBJ2-7 for the parts outside the CDR3, the full variable domain is EAGVAQSPRYKIIEKRQSVAFWCNPISGHATLYWYQQILGQGPKLLIQFQNNGVVDDSQLPKDRFSAERLKGVDSTLKIQPAKLEDSAVYLCASSPGTSLYEQYFGPGTRLTVT.

V usage is TRBV23-1 and J usage is TRBJ2-4, with D possibly being TRBD1 (6 bases). TRBV23-1 is marked as an open reading frame, function uncertain. This CDR3 has 19 residues. Trimming pared 3 bases from V and 0 bases from J, leaving 21 bases between. The CDR3 sequence is CASSHFKTRGQQAKNIQYF. The DNA of the CDR3 is TGCGCCAGCAGTCATTTTAAAACCCGAGGACAGCAAGCCAAAAACATTCAGTACTTC.

This clone came up once. The J gene is TRBJ2-2, the V gene TRBV9; 8 bases are a match to TRBD2. CDR3 length equals 17 residues. Germline V gene sequence: CDR1 SGDLS, CDR2 YYNGEE. Trimming took 3 bases from V and 7 from J; bases not matched to a gene: 14. CDR3 DNA: TGTGCCAGCAGCGAGGGATTACCGGGACTAGACGGCGGGGAGCTGTTTTTT. Protein product: CASSEGLPGLDGGELFF.

The V call is TRBV27, the J call TRBJ1-3; 7 positions match TRBD1. CDR1 and CDR2 from the germline V gene are MNHEY and SMNVEV (reference sequence). The CDR3 is made up of 14 amino acids. After removal of 5 bases from V and 2 bases from J, the junction contained 3 bases not matched to a gene. CDR3 region: CASSLTGAGNTIYF. The CDR3 DNA is TGTGCCAGCAGTCTTACAGGGGCTGGAAACACCATATATTTT.

The V call is TRBV4-3, the J call TRBJ2-1; TRBD2 might be the D (5 bases). CDR3 length equals 16 residues. Germline V lookup: CDR1 LGHNA, CDR2 YSLEER. Deletions cut 0 bases from V and 4 bases from J, with 13 bases between. The CDR3 DNA is TGCGCCAGCAGCCAAGAACAGTTAGGAGGATACAATGAGCAGTTCTTC. This codes for CASSQEQLGGYNEQFF.

This rearrangement joins TRBV14 to TRBJ2-1; 7 nucleotides line up with TRBD2. The V and J ends lost 4 bases and 7 bases, in that order; junction bases with no gene match: 10. The CDR3 runs to 15 residues. Looked up from germline, CDR1 is SGHDN and CDR2 is FVKESK. The CDR3 sequence is CASSPGRGTPNEQFF. The DNA of the CDR3 is TGTGCCAGCAGCCCGGGGAGGGGCACCCCAAATGAGCAGTTCTTC. Full variable domain (remainder filled in from reference TRBV14 and TRBJ2-1): EAGVTQFPSHSVIEKGQTVTLRCDPISGHDNLYWYRRVMGKEIKFLLHFVKESKQDESGMPNNRFLAERTGGTYSTLKVQPAELEDSGVYFCASSPGRGTPNEQFFGPGTRLTVL.

The chain couples TRBV25-1 to TRBJ2-6, with D uncertain. The CDR3 is made up of 17 amino acids. V shed 2 bases and J shed 0 bases, with 11 bases lying between them. Germline V gene lookup returns CDR1 MGHDK and CDR2 SYGVNS. CDR3: CASSENPQASGANVLTF. The CDR3 nucleotides read TGTGCCAGCAGTGAAAACCCGCAGGCCTCTGGGGCCAACGTCCTGACTTTC.